The 11 T cell receptor beta chains below come from one sample, sequenced in a study of cytomegalovirus exposure and HLA in healthy donors. PCR involved 60 Vbeta and 13 Jbeta primers. Assay used: immunoSEQ multiplex PCR; TCRdb lists only in-frame clones, some missing. Among more than 130,000 clones listed, over 60% were seen once. The sequenced material came from PBMCs. These receptors originate from a man aged 35 to 55 in good health and CMV-seropositive.

This chain uses TRBV7-9 with TRBJ2-1, with TRBD2 identical over 11 bases. The CDR3 length is 12 residues. The V and J ends lost 11 bases and 10 bases, in that order; junction bases with no gene match: 7. From germline, CDR1 is SEHNR and CDR2 FQNEAQ (reference sequence). CDR3 DNA: TGTGCCTCACTAGCGGGAGTAGAAGAGCAGTTCTTC. It encodes CASLAGVEEQFF. The whole variable domain, remainder taken from reference TRBV7-9 and TRBJ2-1, is DTGVSQNPRHKITKRGQNVTFRCDPISEHNRLYWYRQTLGQGPEFLTYFQNEAQLEKSRLLSDRFSAERPKGSFSTLEIQRTEQGDSAMYLCASLAGVEEQFFGPGTRLTVL.

This clone was seen a single time. The V and J genes are TRBV4-3 and TRBJ2-7; 7 positions agree with TRBD2. This CDR3 region has 15 residues. Germline V lookup: CDR1 LGHNA, CDR2 YSLEER. V lost 0 bases and J lost 6; bases outside the gene matches: 8. For the CDR3, the DNA is TGCGCCAGCAGCCAAGATTCGGCGGGAGTATCCGAGCAGTACTTC. Translating gives CASSQDSAGVSEQYF.

J is TRBJ1-2 and V is TRBV7-2, with TRBD1 matching over 8 bases. The CDR3 has 14 residues. After removal of 2 bases from V and 3 bases from J, the junction contained 2 bases not matched to a gene. Germline lookup yields CDR1 SGHTA and CDR2 FQGNSA. The CDR3 coding sequence is TGTGCCAGCAGCTTATCAGGGGGCGACTATGGCTACACCTTC. Translated: CASSLSGGDYGYTF.

This clone has more than one count but fewer than ten. No conserved phenylalanine or tryptophan ends this CDR3, so it is likely a read error. The DNA is left out, because the CDR3 cannot be placed on it with certainty; the CDR3 is given as TCRdb lists it. This sequence joins TRBV6-6 and TRBJ1-1; TRBD1, the table's D call, lacks a check against the DNA. The CDR3 is 13 amino acids in total, end residues counted. CDR1 is MNHNY, CDR2 SVGAGI, per germline (reference sequence). CDR3 sequence: CASSSISTGTPIL.

The chain links TRBV18 to TRBJ1-5; 7 positions agree with TRBD1. The J segment lost 3 bases and the V segment lost 6 bases, leaving 8 bases of the junction unmatched. Looked up from germline, CDR1 is KGHSH and CDR2 is LQKENI. This CDR3 is built from 15 residues. The DNA for the CDR3 is TGTGCCAGCTCCCCCGGGACAGCCTTCAATCAGCCCCAGCATTTT. Its protein is CASSPGTAFNQPQHF.

In DNA, the CDR3 is TGTGCCAGCAGTTCCGACAGGGGCCGGGAGACCCAGTACTTC. This gives the protein CASSSDRGRETQYF. The chain employs TRBV28 and TRBJ2-5; 8 nucleotides agree with TRBD1. The CDR3 has 14 amino acids. Germline CDR1 MDHEN, CDR2 SYDVKM. The trim removed 4 bases at V and 5 bases at J, leaving 6 bases unmatched.

The rearrangement links TRBV6-5 to TRBJ1-2; no firm D call. Germline CDR1 is MNHEY and CDR2 is SVGAGI. The CDR3 consists of 13 residues. V was cut by 5 bases and J by 7 bases, with 14 bases left in between. CDR3 loop: CASSRDLLGGYTF. DNA for the CDR3: TGTGCCAGCAGTCGAGACTTGCTGGGTGGCTACACCTTC.

This chain's CDR3 is CASSVFVDTQYF. The CDR3 DNA reads TGTGCCAGCAGTGTTTTCGTGGATACGCAGTATTTT. V gene TRBV6-1 combines with J gene TRBJ2-3; D is ambiguous. The CDR3 length is 12 residues. Trimming cost V 4 bases and J 6 bases, with 8 bases left between them. Germline V lookup: CDR1 MNHNS, CDR2 SASEGT.

The V and J genes are TRBV15 and TRBJ1-1, with 10 nucleotides matching TRBD1. Germline CDR1 is LNHNV and CDR2 is YYDKDF (reference sequence). The CDR3 is made up of 15 amino acids. Losses at the gene ends were 5 bases for V and 6 bases for J; bases not matched to a gene: 9. The CDR3 is CATSGLGTGVPEAFF. Here the CDR3 DNA reads TGTGCCACCAGCGGATTAGGGACAGGGGTCCCTGAAGCTTTCTTT.

This clone was observed once. The chain links TRBV5-6 to TRBJ2-7; 8 positions agree with TRBD2. CDR1 is SGHDT, CDR2 YYEEEE, per germline. The J segment lost 2 bases and the V segment lost 2 bases, leaving 3 bases of the junction unmatched. The CDR3 has 14 residues. CDR3 sequence: CASSLRRGAYEQYF. The CDR3 DNA sequence: TGTGCCAGCAGCTTAAGGCGGGGGGCCTACGAGCAGTACTTC.

The rearrangement joins TRBV5-1 to TRBJ2-2; 8 bases agree with TRBD1. The CDR3 length is 18 residues. V shed 2 bases and J 2 bases; nucleotides not matched to a gene: 11. Germline V gene data show CDR1 as SGHRS and CDR2 as YFSETQ. The CDR3: CASSFKFEGQGNTGELFF. CDR3 DNA sequence: TGCGCCAGCAGCTTTAAGTTCGAAGGACAGGGCAACACCGGGGAGCTGTTTTTT.